Listed below are T cell receptor beta chains from one sample, sequenced in a study of blood T cell repertoires in COVID-19. Using immunoSEQ multiplex PCR, the repertoire was profiled, and TCRdb retains in-frame clones only, with some absent. The top ten clones hold around 1.7% of a sample with around 250,000 clones, approximately 86% of them seen once. The source material was peripheral blood. The receptors were sampled from a woman aged 55-69 years who had recovered from COVID-19. Both conserved end residues are part of each CDR3.

V	J	CDR3
TRBV5-1	TRBJ1-2	CASSLAGQGDGYTF
TRBV13	TRBJ1-4	CASSYPQGTTNEKLFF
TRBV5-1	TRBJ2-7	CASSFSAGGLYEQYF
TRBV18	TRBJ1-4	CASSPLTSTNEKLFF
TRBV11-3	TRBJ2-1	CASSLEMTGNNEQFF
TRBV5-1	TRBJ2-5	CASSYGQDQETQYF
TRBV20-1	TRBJ1-4	CSASTGQITNEKLFF
TRBV18	TRBJ2-7	CASSPTGSSYEQYF
TRBV7-2	TRBJ1-3	CASSSTVGDRGGNTIYF
TRBV6-4	TRBJ2-2	CASSVTGGAAYTGELFF
TRBV7-6	TRBJ2-1	CASSGGSYNEQFF
TRBV7-9	TRBJ1-1	CASSVTAPKAEAFF
TRBV5-1	TRBJ2-5	CASSSQTGMVETQYF
TRBV3-1/TRBV3-2	TRBJ1-3	CASSLGQFSGNTIYF
TRBV9	TRBJ1-3	CASSVPTDSGNTIYF
TRBV2	TRBJ2-5	CASRKGGGGSQETQYF
TRBV20-1	TRBJ2-1	CSASKPSGGAYNEQFF
TRBV11-2	TRBJ2-1	CASSLVSGGAGRYNEQFF
TRBV3-1/TRBV3-2	TRBJ2-5	CASSPIQGWEETQYF
TRBV19	TRBJ1-4	CASSMWRATNEKLFF
TRBV7-9	TRBJ2-2	CASSFPLAPGELFF
TRBV7-9	TRBJ1-2	CASSTGQGTYGYTF
TRBV7-2	TRBJ2-6	CASSLSTGVSGANVLTF
TRBV5-1	TRBJ2-1	CASSYTSGTEQFF
TRBV29-1	TRBJ1-5	CSVSGPNQPQHF
TRBV6-5	TRBJ2-7	CASSYSSGTVIYEQYF
TRBV2	TRBJ2-7	CASGSRDRHPGEQYF
TRBV4-2	TRBJ2-5	CASSPTGTKETQYF
TRBV11-2	TRBJ1-2	CASSLDLERTF
TRBV18	TRBJ1-2	CASSPSSRQGAYGYTF
TRBV7-9	TRBJ2-5	CASSSAGGQTQYF
TRBV10-2	TRBJ2-2	CASSVLQGTGELFF
TRBV29-1	TRBJ2-2	CSVSGTGGANTGELFF
TRBV3-1/TRBV3-2	TRBJ2-5	CASSQDLLGSGGQETQYF
TRBV20-1	TRBJ1-1	CSASNRMNTEAFF